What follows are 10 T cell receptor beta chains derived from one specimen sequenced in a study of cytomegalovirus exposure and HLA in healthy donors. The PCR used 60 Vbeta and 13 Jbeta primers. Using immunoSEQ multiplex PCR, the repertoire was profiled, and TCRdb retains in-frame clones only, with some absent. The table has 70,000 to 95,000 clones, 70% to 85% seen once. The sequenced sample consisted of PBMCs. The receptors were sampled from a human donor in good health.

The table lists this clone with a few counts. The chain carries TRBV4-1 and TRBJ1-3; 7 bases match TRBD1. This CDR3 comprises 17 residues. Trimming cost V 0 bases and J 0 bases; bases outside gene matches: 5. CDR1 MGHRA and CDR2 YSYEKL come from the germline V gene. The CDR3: CASSQEGTAYSGNTIYF. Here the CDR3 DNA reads TGCGCCAGCAGCCAAGAGGGGACAGCGTACTCTGGAAACACCATATATTTT.

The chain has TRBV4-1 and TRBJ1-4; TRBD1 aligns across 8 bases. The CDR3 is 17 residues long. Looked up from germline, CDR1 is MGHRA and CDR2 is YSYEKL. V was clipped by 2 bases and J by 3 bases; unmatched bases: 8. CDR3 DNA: TGCGCCAGCAGCCAACCTACAGGGGGTCGGTCTAATGAAAAACTGTTTTTT. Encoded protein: CASSQPTGGRSNEKLFF.

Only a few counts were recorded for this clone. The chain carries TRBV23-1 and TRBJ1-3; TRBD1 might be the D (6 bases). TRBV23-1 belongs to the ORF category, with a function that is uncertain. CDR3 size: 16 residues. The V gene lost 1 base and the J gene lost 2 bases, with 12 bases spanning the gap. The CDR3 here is CASSQYRAGAGNTIYF. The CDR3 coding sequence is TGCGCCAGCAGTCAATACAGGGCAGGTGCTGGAAACACCATATATTTT.

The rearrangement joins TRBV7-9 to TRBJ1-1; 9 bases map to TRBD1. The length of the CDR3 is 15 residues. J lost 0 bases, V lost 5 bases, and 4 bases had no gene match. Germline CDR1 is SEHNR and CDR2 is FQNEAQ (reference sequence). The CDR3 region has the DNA TGTGCCAGCAGCCCGGACAGGGGAATGAACACTGAAGCTTTCTTT. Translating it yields CASSPDRGMNTEAFF.

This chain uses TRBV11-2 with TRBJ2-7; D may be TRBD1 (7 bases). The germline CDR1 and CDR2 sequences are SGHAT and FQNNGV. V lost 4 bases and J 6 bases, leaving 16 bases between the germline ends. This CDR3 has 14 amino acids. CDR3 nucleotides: TGTGCCAGCAGCTCAGCCGGACAGGAGGGCGAGCAGTACTTC. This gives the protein CASSSAGQEGEQYF. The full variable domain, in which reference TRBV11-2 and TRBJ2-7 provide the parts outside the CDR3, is EAGVAQSPRYKIIEKRQSVAFWCNPISGHATLYWYQQILGQGPKLLIQFQNNGVVDDSQLPKDRFSAERLKGVDSTLKIQPAKLEDSAVYLCASSSAGQEGEQYFGPGTRLTVT.

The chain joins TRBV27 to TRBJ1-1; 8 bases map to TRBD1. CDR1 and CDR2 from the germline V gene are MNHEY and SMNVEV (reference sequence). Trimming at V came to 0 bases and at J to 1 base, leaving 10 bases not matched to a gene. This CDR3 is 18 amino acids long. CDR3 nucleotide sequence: TGTGCCAGCAGTTTATCGAGAGGGACAGGTTTATGGAACACTGAAGCTTTCTTT. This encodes CASSLSRGTGLWNTEAFF.

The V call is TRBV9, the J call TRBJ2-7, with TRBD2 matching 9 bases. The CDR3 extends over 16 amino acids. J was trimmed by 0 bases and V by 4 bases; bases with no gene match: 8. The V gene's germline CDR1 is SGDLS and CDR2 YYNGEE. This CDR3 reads CASSPQLAGLSYEQYF. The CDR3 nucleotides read TGTGCCAGCAGCCCCCAGCTAGCGGGGCTCTCCTACGAGCAGTACTTC.

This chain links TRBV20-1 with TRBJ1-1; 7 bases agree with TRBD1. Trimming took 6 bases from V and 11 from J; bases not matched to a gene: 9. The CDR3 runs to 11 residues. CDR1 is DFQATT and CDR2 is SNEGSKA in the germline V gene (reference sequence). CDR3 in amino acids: CSAPRGQVAFF. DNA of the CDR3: TGCAGTGCGCCTAGAGGACAGGTGGCTTTCTTT.

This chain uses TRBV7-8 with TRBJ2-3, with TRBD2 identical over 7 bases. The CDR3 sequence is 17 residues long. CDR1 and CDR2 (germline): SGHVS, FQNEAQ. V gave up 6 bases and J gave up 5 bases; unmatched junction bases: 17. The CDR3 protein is CASRGSYAGLSGDTQYF. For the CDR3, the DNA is TGTGCCAGCAGGGGATCGTACGCGGGACTAAGTGGAGATACGCAGTATTTT.

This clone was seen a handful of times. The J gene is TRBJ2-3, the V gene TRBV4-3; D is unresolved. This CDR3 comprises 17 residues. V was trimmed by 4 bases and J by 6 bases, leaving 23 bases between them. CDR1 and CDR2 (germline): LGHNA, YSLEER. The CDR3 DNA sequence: TGCGCCAGCAGCCCTACTCTTCCACAGAGTGAAGAGGATACGCAGTATTTT. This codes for CASSPTLPQSEEDTQYF.